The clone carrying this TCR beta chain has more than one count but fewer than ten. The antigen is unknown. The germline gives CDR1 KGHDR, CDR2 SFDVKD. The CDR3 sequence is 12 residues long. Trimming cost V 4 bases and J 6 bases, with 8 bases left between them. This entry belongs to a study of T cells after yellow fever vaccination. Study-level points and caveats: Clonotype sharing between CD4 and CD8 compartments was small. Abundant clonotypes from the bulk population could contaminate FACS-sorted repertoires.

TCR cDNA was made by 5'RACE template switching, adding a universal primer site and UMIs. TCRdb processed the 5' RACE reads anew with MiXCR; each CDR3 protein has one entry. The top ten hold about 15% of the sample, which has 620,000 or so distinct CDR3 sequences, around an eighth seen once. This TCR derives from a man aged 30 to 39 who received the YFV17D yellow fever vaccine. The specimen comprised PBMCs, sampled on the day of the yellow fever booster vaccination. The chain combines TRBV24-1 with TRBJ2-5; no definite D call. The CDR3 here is CATSDPSQTQYF. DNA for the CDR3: TGTGCCACCAGTGACCCGAGTCAGACCCAGTACTTC.